The present TCR beta chain was sequenced within a study of shared clonotypes between healthy human individuals. The wider study: Each donor's CD8 memory used one plate, CD8 naive two, each CD4 subset three. General study results and limits: Lower generation probabilities were found for non-shared clonotypes than for those shared by all four donors.

Clones were sequenced by immunoSEQ multiplex PCR, and TCRdb holds only the in-frame ones, with some missing. The table has around 1.5 million clones, under 99% seen once. Germline-derived CDR1 and CDR2 are SGHRS and YFSETQ. V lost 4 bases and J lost 4; bases outside the gene matches: 3. The CDR3 totals 13 residues. With respect to this clone: No antigen is known for it.

The chain recombines TRBV5-1 with TRBJ1-1; 8 nucleotides match TRBD1. The specimen was naive CD4+ T cells sorted from blood. Indicated subset: CD45RA+ positively selected. The clonotype originates from a man aged 30 to 45 in good health. CDR3: CASSIGQGTEAFF. The DNA of the CDR3 is TGCGCCAGCAGCATTGGACAGGGCACTGAAGCTTTCTTT.